This passage covers 14 T cell receptor beta chains from one sample sequenced in a study of OX40 agonist ivuxolimab in advanced cancers. Clones were read by immunoSEQ multiplex PCR, and TCRdb kept only the in-frame ones, dropping some. This sample carries just under 75,000 clones, 90% to 95% of them seen once, and the ten largest clones take about 0.42%. This specimen consisted of CD4+ or CD8+ T cells sorted from blood, obtained in a trial of the OX40 agonist ivuxolimab. The receptor source for this set is an adult with an advanced solid tumor such as melanoma, head and neck, liver or kidney cancer.

This chain connects TRBV18 to TRBJ2-6; 12 bases line up with TRBD2. V gave up 3 bases and J gave up 0 bases; unmatched junction bases: 6. There are 19 residues in the CDR3. Germline CDR1 reads KGHSH; CDR2 reads LQKENI. The CDR3 spells CASSPTSGSPNSGANVLTF. In DNA form, the CDR3 reads TGTGCCAGCTCACCGACTAGCGGGAGTCCAAACTCTGGGGCCAACGTCCTGACTTTC.

This sequence joins TRBV19 and TRBJ1-3; D is perhaps TRBD1 (5 bases). V was cut by 2 bases and J by 1 base, with 9 bases left in between. CDR1 and CDR2 (germline): LNHDA, SQIVND (reference sequence). The CDR3 extends over 15 amino acids. CDR3 region: CASSIQGYSGNTIYF. The CDR3 nucleotides read TGTGCCAGTAGTATACAGGGTTATTCTGGAAACACCATATATTTT.

The chain links TRBV19 to TRBJ2-6; D is unclear. The CDR3 is made up of 14 amino acids. The V gene lost 5 bases and the J gene lost 1 base, with 6 bases spanning the gap. Germline loops: CDR1 LNHDA, CDR2 SQIVND (reference sequence). CDR3 in DNA: TGTGCCAGTAGTGAGCAATCTGGGGCCAACGTCCTGACTTTC. Amino acids: CASSEQSGANVLTF.

This chain links TRBV5-1 with TRBJ2-7, with D possibly TRBD2 on 6 matching bases. The CDR3 consists of 14 residues. In germline, CDR1 is SGHRS, CDR2 YFSETQ. Trimming took 4 bases from V and 4 from J, leaving 15 bases between them. The CDR3 coding sequence is TGCGCCAGCAGCCCCCTCGGGAGAGTTTACGAGCAGTACTTC. This sequence encodes CASSPLGRVYEQYF.

V is TRBV5-4 and J is TRBJ2-5, with D tentatively TRBD2 (7 bases). CDR1 is SGHNT, CDR2 YYREEE, per germline (reference sequence). Trimming removed 2 bases from V and 4 bases from J, with 12 bases in between. This CDR3 spans 14 amino acids. The CDR3 here is CASSFGGPIETQYF. In nucleotides, the CDR3 is TGTGCCAGCAGCTTCGGGGGGCCAATAGAGACCCAGTACTTC.

The chain has TRBV7-8 and TRBJ1-1; unclear D gene. Trimming pared 1 base from V and 6 bases from J, leaving 24 bases between. Germline CDR1 SGHVS, CDR2 FQNEAQ. The CDR3 runs to 18 residues. CDR3 DNA sequence: TGTGCCAGCAGCTTAGGGAAGGCTCTTATCGGGGTAGGTTCTGAAGCTTTCTTT. Amino acid sequence: CASSLGKALIGVGSEAFF.

V and J are TRBV2 and TRBJ2-2; D call uncertain. CDR3 length: 13 amino acids. With 8 bases removed from V and 1 base from J, the gap between germline ends came to 8 bases. Germline CDR1 and CDR2: SNHLY and FYNNEI. CDR3 protein: CASGVRNTGELFF. CDR3 nucleotide sequence: TGTGCCAGCGGTGTTAGGAACACCGGGGAGCTGTTTTTT.

The genes are TRBV6-5 and TRBJ2-1; no clear D gene. There are 13 residues in the CDR3. With 1 base removed from V and 4 bases from J, the gap between germline ends came to 5 bases. Germline CDR1 MNHEY, CDR2 SVGAGI. DNA for the CDR3: TGTGCCAGCAGTTACTGGAAGTACAATGAGCAGTTCTTC. Translation gives CASSYWKYNEQFF.

In the case of this clone: Other DNA sequences in this specimen translate into the identical CDR3. The chain employs TRBV27 and TRBJ2-1; D is possibly TRBD1 or TRBD2 (6 bases each). Germline loops: CDR1 MNHEY, CDR2 SMNVEV (reference sequence). V was shortened by 2 bases and J by 7 bases, with 9 bases between the two germline ends. This CDR3 has 13 residues. This chain's CDR3 is CASSLVGGNEQFF. Here the CDR3 DNA reads TGTGCCAGCAGTTTAGTAGGGGGGAATGAGCAGTTCTTC.

A remark on this clone: The junction departs from germline at one end; a sequencing error may be responsible. CDR3: CTSSQSGTPSYEQYF. The CDR3 bases are TGTACCAGCTCACAATCAGGGACACCGAGCTACGAGCAGTACTTC. The V gene is TRBV18, the J gene TRBJ2-7; the D gene is possibly TRBD1 (6 bases). This CDR3 contains 15 residues. The germline V gene has CDR1 KGHSH and CDR2 LQKENI.

This clone was observed once. The gene calls are TRBV19 and TRBJ2-2, with D tentatively TRBD1 (5 bases). Trimming removed 2 bases at V and 5 bases at J, with 12 bases between. Per the germline V gene, CDR1 is LNHDA and CDR2 is SQIVND (reference sequence). The CDR3 totals 15 residues. CDR3 sequence: CASSIMAGRTGELFF. The CDR3 DNA reads as TGTGCCAGTAGTATAATGGCAGGGCGGACCGGGGAGCTGTTTTTT.

The chain combines TRBV19 with TRBJ2-7, with TRBD2 identical over 12 bases. Germline trimming cut 4 bases from V and 2 bases from J; bases unmatched to any gene: 3. The CDR3 is 15 amino acids. CDR1 and CDR2 (germline): LNHDA, SQIVND (reference sequence). The CDR3 DNA sequence: TGTGCCAGTAGTACCCTAGCGGGGGGGACCTACGAGCAGTACTTC. This encodes CASSTLAGGTYEQYF.

This CDR3 reads CASSLGHIANTGELFF. DNA of the CDR3: TGTGCCAGCAGCTTAGGGCATATCGCGAACACCGGGGAGCTGTTTTTT. The genes are TRBV5-5 and TRBJ2-2; D not certain. The CDR3 totals 16 residues. Trimming cost V 2 bases and J 0 bases, with 11 bases left between them. Germline values: CDR1 SGHKS, CDR2 YYEKEE (reference sequence).

The rearrangement uses TRBV30 and TRBJ2-1; 12 bases line up with TRBD2. This CDR3 comprises 15 residues. V trimming: 1 base; J trimming: 4 bases; junction bases outside the gene matches: 2. Germline V lookup: CDR1 GTSNPN, CDR2 SVGIG (reference sequence). In DNA, the CDR3 is TGTGCCTGGAGTGGACTAGCGGGAGAGTACAATGAGCAGTTCTTC. Its protein is CAWSGLAGEYNEQFF.